These T cell receptor beta chains were read from a single sample in a study of blood T cell repertoires in COVID-19. Method: immunoSEQ multiplex PCR; TCRdb's copy keeps in-frame clones and lacks some. The data hold almost 50,000 clones, with around 68% observed a single time. The material sequenced was peripheral blood. These receptors all come from a woman aged 70 to 79 with acute or convalescent COVID-19. CDR3s include the opening cysteine and the closing phenylalanine or tryptophan. Each record gives: J gene, V gene, CDR3 protein.

j_gene: TRBJ1-2; v_gene: TRBV7-9; CDR3aa: CASSLEGGVDYGYTF
j_gene: TRBJ2-7; v_gene: TRBV28; CDR3aa: CASSSQWGTGGFEQYF
j_gene: TRBJ2-3; v_gene: TRBV19; CDR3aa: CATSSGRALVTDTQYF
j_gene: TRBJ1-4; v_gene: TRBV5-8; CDR3aa: CASSSGQGEGYEKLFF
j_gene: TRBJ2-7; v_gene: TRBV5-1; CDR3aa: CASSSLDSSEQYF
j_gene: TRBJ1-6; v_gene: TRBV28; CDR3aa: CASRRTGENSPLHF
j_gene: TRBJ1-2; v_gene: TRBV6-2/TRBV6-3; CDR3aa: CASSRDRVNYGYTF
j_gene: TRBJ1-2; v_gene: TRBV7-2; CDR3aa: CASSSPRTGVYGYTF
j_gene: TRBJ1-2; v_gene: TRBV19; CDR3aa: CASSRTGGDGYTF
j_gene: TRBJ1-1; v_gene: TRBV28; CDR3aa: CASRRGGDGTEAFF
j_gene: TRBJ2-7; v_gene: TRBV27; CDR3aa: CASSSQGLGSYEQYF
j_gene: TRBJ2-1; v_gene: TRBV6-5; CDR3aa: CASSRLVYNEQFF
j_gene: TRBJ1-6; v_gene: TRBV7-9; CDR3aa: CASSLTQGNNSPLHF
j_gene: TRBJ2-1; v_gene: TRBV6-5; CDR3aa: CASSYSGQGEQFF
j_gene: TRBJ2-3; v_gene: TRBV14; CDR3aa: CASSQTFDRTDTQYF
j_gene: TRBJ1-1; v_gene: TRBV18; CDR3aa: CASSRGGTGNTEAFF
j_gene: TRBJ1-5; v_gene: TRBV6-5; CDR3aa: CASSYSIGQPQHF
j_gene: TRBJ1-1; v_gene: TRBV6-5; CDR3aa: CASSPGGEAFF
j_gene: TRBJ2-1; v_gene: TRBV7-2; CDR3aa: CASILRLAGGNEQFF
j_gene: TRBJ2-7; v_gene: TRBV6-2/TRBV6-3; CDR3aa: CASSKTRPLSSYEQYF
j_gene: TRBJ2-7; v_gene: TRBV3-1/TRBV3-2; CDR3aa: CASSQDPGGTYEQYF
j_gene: TRBJ2-5; v_gene: TRBV7-2; CDR3aa: CASSLVLAGGETQYF
j_gene: TRBJ2-1; v_gene: TRBV28; CDR3aa: CASTRDYNEQFF
j_gene: TRBJ1-1; v_gene: TRBV7-2; CDR3aa: CASSSGHQNTEAFF
j_gene: TRBJ1-1; v_gene: TRBV6-5; CDR3aa: CASSYSRGYDEAFF
j_gene: TRBJ1-5; v_gene: TRBV19; CDR3aa: CASSARDSSLTVLSTQHF
j_gene: TRBJ2-7; v_gene: TRBV24-1; CDR3aa: CATSDPKPGQVSYEQYF
j_gene: TRBJ2-3; v_gene: TRBV29-1; CDR3aa: CSVVAAGSTDTQYF
j_gene: TRBJ1-4; v_gene: TRBV3-1/TRBV3-2; CDR3aa: CASSQARDSHWEKLFF
j_gene: TRBJ2-1; v_gene: TRBV5-4; CDR3aa: CASSRKERNNEQFF
j_gene: TRBJ2-5; v_gene: TRBV5-5; CDR3aa: CASSIGTSGRTQYF
j_gene: TRBJ2-2; v_gene: TRBV13; CDR3aa: CASSLGRSTGELFF
j_gene: TRBJ2-7; v_gene: TRBV6-5; CDR3aa: CASSERGAYEQYF
j_gene: TRBJ1-5; v_gene: TRBV28; CDR3aa: CASSEGGGSNQPQHF
j_gene: TRBJ2-7; v_gene: TRBV19; CDR3aa: CASSIAPSRDEQYF
j_gene: TRBJ2-7; v_gene: TRBV6-5; CDR3aa: CASSYSGQGFYEQYF
j_gene: TRBJ2-2; v_gene: TRBV7-2; CDR3aa: CASSSSNTGELFF
j_gene: TRBJ1-1; v_gene: TRBV6-5; CDR3aa: CASSYGGNTEAFF
j_gene: TRBJ1-2; v_gene: TRBV14; CDR3aa: CASSQVRGGGYTF